The present T cell receptor (beta chain) was sequenced within a study of monozygotic twins with inflammatory bowel disease. TCRdb reprocessed the 5' RACE reads; each CDR3 protein has one entry and no DNA is given. Here the sample table reports about 160,000 distinct CDR3 sequences. Germline CDR1 MNHEY, CDR2 SVGEGT. The CDR3 runs to 18 residues. The sequenced sample was blood. This TCR came from a human donor with ulcerative colitis or Crohn's disease, or a healthy co-twin of an affected twin (not recorded which). The rearrangement joins TRBV6-2 or TRBV6-3 to TRBJ1-1; lacking DNA, the TRBD1 call made by TCRdb goes unchecked. Here the CDR3 reads CASRSGGQVESRNTEAFF.